This entry features one T cell receptor (beta chain) sequence. Deletions cut 11 bases from V and 11 bases from J, with 18 bases between. The length of the CDR3 is 11 residues. Per germline, CDR1 SEHNR and CDR2 FQNEAQ (reference sequence). This specimen comes from a study of patients and donors after allogeneic stem cell transplantation. MiXCR was run by TCRdb on the RT-PCR reads, yielding one entry per CDR3 protein. The profile shows about 200,000 distinct CDR3 sequences, 40% to 45% of them singletons. This chain connects TRBV7-9 to TRBJ1-1; no firm D call. What was sequenced was blood, either unsorted or a sorted T cell fraction (not recorded which). This TCR was recovered from a human donor who was either an allogeneic HSCT recipient or a stem cell or donor lymphocyte infusion donor (not recorded which). It is not recorded whose cells these are; they may come from a transplant donor. DNA of the CDR3: TGTGCCGTACGGGCCTCGACTGGGGCTTTCTTT. Residues: CAVRASTGAFF.